This T cell receptor beta chain was recorded in a study of control samples from healthy donors and cancer patients. Libraries were prepared by immunoSEQ multiplex PCR; TCRdb keeps only in-frame clonotypes and omits some of them. This sample yields roughly 120,000 clones, of which approximately 90% are seen a single time; less than 3.5% belongs to the top ten. The sequencing sample was made of blood. This receptor was taken from a man aged 35-49 years in good health.

CDR3: CASSWGGQGRNEQYF. Written as DNA, the CDR3 is TGTGCCAGCAGTTGGGGGGGACAGGGGAGGAACGAGCAGTACTTC. The chain recombines TRBV7-9 with TRBJ2-7; TRBD1 matches 10 bases. Trimming removed 6 bases from V and 5 bases from J; junction bases left unmatched: 10. CDR1 and CDR2 from the germline V gene are SEHNR and FQNEAQ (reference sequence). The CDR3 totals 15 residues.